The 22 T cell receptor beta chains in this list originate from one sample, sequenced in a study of blood T cell repertoires in COVID-19. Assay: immunoSEQ multiplex PCR; the TCRdb copy retains only in-frame clones and omits some. Of around 100,000 clones in the sample, around 83% were seen once. What was sequenced was peripheral blood. The receptors were sampled from an elderly woman with active or convalescent COVID-19.

CDR3 sequence reads: CASTVNSGYTGELFF. DNA of the CDR3: TGTGCCAGCACAGTCAATAGCGGATACACCGGGGAGCTGTTTTTT. The V call is TRBV2, the J call TRBJ2-2; D perhaps matches TRBD2 (6 bases). The CDR3 has 15 residues. The V gene lost 7 bases and the J gene lost 3 bases, with 15 bases spanning the gap. Germline CDR1 SNHLY, CDR2 FYNNEI.

V is TRBV11-2 and J is TRBJ1-5; a possible D gene is TRBD1 (6 bases). CDR1 SGHAT and CDR2 FQNNGV come from the germline V gene. This CDR3 has 14 residues. V lost 1 base and J lost 7, with 11 bases in between. CDR3 loop: CASSLVGGGQPQHF. CDR3 nucleotides: TGTGCCAGCAGCTTAGTAGGGGGGGGACAGCCCCAGCATTTT.

The rearrangement uses TRBV6-5 and TRBJ1-2; D not resolved. Germline V gives CDR1 MNHEY, CDR2 SVGAGI. V lost 7 bases and J lost 7, with 16 bases in between. The CDR3 totals 13 residues. The CDR3 DNA is TGTGCCAGCAAGGATGGGCACGTAAGTGGCTACACCTTC. This gives the protein CASKDGHVSGYTF.

The chain is built from TRBV19 and TRBJ1-1, with 10 bases fitting TRBD1. This CDR3 is 14 amino acids long. Germline V lookup: CDR1 LNHDA, CDR2 SQIVND (reference sequence). After removal of 7 bases from V and 4 bases from J, the junction contained 6 bases not matched to a gene. The CDR3 spells CASNRDRGSTEAFF. The CDR3, as DNA: TGTGCCAGTAACCGGGACAGGGGTAGCACTGAAGCTTTCTTT.

The gene calls are TRBV6-5 and TRBJ1-5; D not certain. Germline V gene sequence: CDR1 MNHEY, CDR2 SVGAGI. The CDR3 has 15 amino acids. The germline V and J ends were trimmed by 1 base and 3 bases, with 10 bases remaining between them. CDR3 bases: TGTGCCAGCAGTTACTTTGGCAGTTCCAATCAGCCCCAGCATTTT. Protein sequence: CASSYFGSSNQPQHF.

The chain combines TRBV5-4 with TRBJ2-7; D gene ambiguous. V lost 4 bases, J lost 3 bases, and 5 bases lay in between. The CDR3 loop spans 11 amino acids. The germline V gene has CDR1 SGHNT and CDR2 YYREEE (reference sequence). In DNA form, the CDR3 reads TGTGCCAGCAGCGTTAACTACGAGCAGTACTTC. This codes for CASSVNYEQYF.

The V call is TRBV6-1, the J call TRBJ1-5, with TRBD1 matching over 7 bases. CDR1 is MNHNS, CDR2 SASEGT, per germline. The junction had 11 bases not matched to a gene; V was cut back by 4 bases and J by 5 bases. The CDR3 is 16 amino acids. The CDR3 DNA follows: TGTGCCAGCAGTGTGTCTCGACAGGGTCCCCATCAGCCCCAGCATTTT. Amino acids: CASSVSRQGPHQPQHF.

The J gene is TRBJ2-3, the V gene TRBV28; the D gene is possibly TRBD1 (6 bases). The CDR3 totals 16 residues. Trimming removed 2 bases at V and 3 bases at J, with 15 bases between. Germline loops: CDR1 MDHEN, CDR2 SYDVKM. The CDR3 reads CASSLDPRGYTDTQYF. The DNA of the CDR3 is TGTGCCAGCAGTTTAGATCCCAGGGGATATACAGATACGCAGTATTTT. The variable domain in full, with the rest retrieved from reference TRBV28 and TRBJ2-3, is DVKVTQSSRYLVKRTGEKVFLECVQDMDHENMFWYRQDPGLGLRLIYFSYDVKMKEKGDIPEGYSVSREKKERFSLILESASTNQTSMYLCASSLDPRGYTDTQYFGPGTRLTVL.

This chain links TRBV5-1 with TRBJ2-7, with D perhaps TRBD2 (5 bases). The germline V and J ends were trimmed by 4 bases and 7 bases, with 15 bases remaining between them. CDR1 and CDR2 from the germline V gene are SGHRS and YFSETQ. The CDR3 totals 13 residues. The CDR3, as DNA: TGCGCCAGCAGCCTTGGGGAGCTAAGGGAGCAGTACTTC. Translation gives CASSLGELREQYF.

The gene calls are TRBV2 and TRBJ1-5, with 8 bases that match TRBD1. The CDR3 extends over 17 amino acids. Germline CDR1 is SNHLY and CDR2 is FYNNEI. The V and J ends lost 1 base and 4 bases, in that order; junction bases with no gene match: 9. The CDR3 DNA is TGTGCCAGCAGTGAAGGCTTCTACCGACAGGGGAATCAGCCCCAGCATTTT. It encodes CASSEGFYRQGNQPQHF.

V is TRBV12-3 or TRBV12-4 and J is TRBJ1-2, with TRBD1 as a possible D gene (5 bases). The CDR3 runs to 12 residues. V was pared by 5 bases and J by 7 bases, with 11 bases between. CDR3 nucleotides: TGTGCCAGCAGTGACCAGGGTCTTGGCTACACCTTC. Translated, it gives CASSDQGLGYTF.

The rearrangement links TRBV6-6 to TRBJ1-1; tentatively, D is TRBD1 (6 bases). The CDR3 totals 16 residues. Germline V gene sequence: CDR1 MNHNY, CDR2 SVGAGI (reference sequence). V was cut by 2 bases and J by 1 base, with 14 bases left in between. This CDR3 reads CASSYPRGGRNTEAFF. CDR3 nucleotides: TGTGCCAGCAGTTACCCCCGGGGGGGGCGGAACACTGAAGCTTTCTTT.

This clone was counted between two and nine times. The chain is built from TRBV7-2 and TRBJ1-3, with TRBD1 matching over 8 bases. V shed 4 bases and J 2 bases; nucleotides not matched to a gene: 4. CDR1 and CDR2 from the germline V gene are SGHTA and FQGNSA. The CDR3 spans 15 residues. The CDR3 reads CASSYDRGTGNTIYF. The CDR3 DNA follows: TGTGCCAGCAGCTATGACAGGGGAACTGGAAACACCATATATTTT.

There are a few counts of this clone. The CDR3 DNA is TGTGCCAGCAGCTTGGGAGCCATAATCTCCGCAGGGACCCAGTACTTC. This codes for CASSLGAIISAGTQYF. The chain uses TRBV5-4 and TRBJ2-5, with D uncertain. This CDR3 spans 16 amino acids. The germline gives CDR1 SGHNT, CDR2 YYREEE (reference sequence). V lost 0 bases to trimming and J lost 7 bases, with 19 bases between them.

The rearrangement joins TRBV9 to TRBJ2-1, with D possibly being TRBD1 (7 bases). Germline V lookup: CDR1 SGDLS, CDR2 YYNGEE. Trimming cost V 4 bases and J 8 bases, with 13 bases left between them. The CDR3 spans 13 residues. This chain's CDR3 is CASSTRGVDEQFF. CDR3 bases: TGTGCCAGCAGCACCAGGGGGGTAGATGAGCAGTTCTTC.

The chain uses TRBV4-1 and TRBJ1-6, with 8 nucleotides matching TRBD1. This CDR3 is built from 14 residues. The germline CDR1 and CDR2 sequences are MGHRA and YSYEKL. V lost 10 bases and J lost 5; bases outside the gene matches: 7. This CDR3 is CATKQGQDNSPLHF. CDR3 DNA sequence: TGCGCCACCAAACAGGGACAGGATAATTCACCCCTCCACTTT.

The table lists this clone with a count of one. V usage is TRBV18 and J usage is TRBJ1-1; the D is unclear. Germline lookup yields CDR1 KGHSH and CDR2 LQKENI. Trimming shortened V by 0 bases and J by 5 bases, and 19 bases separated the two germline ends. The CDR3 runs to 17 residues. The CDR3 region is CASSPPSNAVTGTEAFF. As DNA, the CDR3 is TGTGCCAGCTCACCACCTTCAAACGCAGTGACTGGAACTGAAGCTTTCTTT.

This sequence joins TRBV10-3 and TRBJ2-7; a weak D match, TRBD1 (6 bases). The V and J ends lost 10 bases and 2 bases respectively, with 15 bases between them. This CDR3 contains 13 residues. Germline V CDR1 and CDR2: ENHRY, SYGVKD. The CDR3 loop reads CATHPQGTYEQYF. For the CDR3, the DNA is TGTGCCACCCACCCACAGGGCACCTACGAGCAGTACTTC.

The chain couples TRBV28 to TRBJ1-3; D is undetermined. The CDR3 contains 15 residues. Per the germline V gene, CDR1 is MDHEN and CDR2 is SYDVKM. The ends were cut back, 2 bases at V and 2 bases at J, with 10 bases in the middle. The CDR3 region is CASSLIRGTGNTIYF. The CDR3, as DNA: TGTGCCAGCAGTTTAATTCGGGGAACTGGAAACACCATATATTTT.

The gene calls are TRBV2 and TRBJ1-5, with TRBD1 identical over 7 bases. Germline CDR1 and CDR2: SNHLY and FYNNEI. J was trimmed by 0 bases and V by 8 bases; bases with no gene match: 7. The CDR3 totals 15 residues. The CDR3 DNA is TGTGCCAGCGGAGAACAGGGGTATAGCAATCAGCCCCAGCATTTT. The encoded protein is CASGEQGYSNQPQHF.

The CDR3: CASSREPDRGSETQYF. DNA for the CDR3: TGTGCCAGCAGCAGAGAGCCGGACAGGGGGTCAGAGACCCAGTACTTC. The V call is TRBV9, the J call TRBJ2-5; 10 bases are shared with TRBD1. Losses at the gene ends were 4 bases for V and 4 bases for J; bases not matched to a gene: 10. Germline V lookup: CDR1 SGDLS, CDR2 YYNGEE. CDR3 length equals 16 residues.

The chain recombines TRBV27 with TRBJ1-5; 8 nucleotides line up with TRBD1. From germline, CDR1 is MNHEY and CDR2 SMNVEV (reference sequence). V gave up 0 bases and J gave up 5 bases; unmatched junction bases: 3. The CDR3 contains 15 residues. The CDR3 spells CASSLSTGGHQPQHF. Here the CDR3 DNA reads TGTGCCAGCAGTTTATCAACAGGGGGTCATCAGCCCCAGCATTTT.